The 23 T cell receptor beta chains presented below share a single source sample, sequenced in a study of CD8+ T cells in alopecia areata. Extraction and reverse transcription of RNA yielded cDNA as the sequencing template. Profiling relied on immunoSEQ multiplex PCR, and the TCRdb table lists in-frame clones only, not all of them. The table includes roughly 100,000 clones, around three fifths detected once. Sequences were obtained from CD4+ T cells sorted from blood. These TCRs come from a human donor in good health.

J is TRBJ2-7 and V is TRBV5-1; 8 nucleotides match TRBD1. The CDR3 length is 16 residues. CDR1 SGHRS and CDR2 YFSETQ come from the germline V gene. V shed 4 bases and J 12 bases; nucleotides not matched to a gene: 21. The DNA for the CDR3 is TGCGCCAGCAGCGGTCGGACAGGGAATATTTACGTTGAGGCGTACTTC. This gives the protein CASSGRTGNIYVEAYF.

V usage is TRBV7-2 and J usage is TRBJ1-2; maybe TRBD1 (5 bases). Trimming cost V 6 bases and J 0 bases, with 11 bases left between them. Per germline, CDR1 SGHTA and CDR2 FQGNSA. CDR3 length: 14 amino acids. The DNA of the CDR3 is TGTGCCAGCAGTGGGGCAGTCGCTAACTATGGCTACACCTTC. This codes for CASSGAVANYGYTF.

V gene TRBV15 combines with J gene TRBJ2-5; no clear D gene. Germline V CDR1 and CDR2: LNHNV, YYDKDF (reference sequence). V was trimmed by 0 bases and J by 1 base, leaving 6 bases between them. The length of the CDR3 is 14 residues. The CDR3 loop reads CATSRDRVQETQYF. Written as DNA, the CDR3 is TGTGCCACCAGCAGAGACCGGGTCCAAGAGACCCAGTACTTC.

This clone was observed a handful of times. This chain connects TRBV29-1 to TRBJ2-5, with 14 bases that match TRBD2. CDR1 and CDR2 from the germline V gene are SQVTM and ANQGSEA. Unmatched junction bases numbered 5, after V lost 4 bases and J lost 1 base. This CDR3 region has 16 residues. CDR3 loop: CSVVGLAGGGQETQYF. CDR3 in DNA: TGCAGCGTTGTCGGACTAGCGGGGGGAGGCCAAGAGACCCAGTACTTC.

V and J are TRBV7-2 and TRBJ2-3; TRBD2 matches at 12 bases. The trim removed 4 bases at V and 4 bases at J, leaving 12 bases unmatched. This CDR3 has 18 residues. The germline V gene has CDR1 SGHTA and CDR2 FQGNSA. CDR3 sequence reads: CASSSPSGGAVVADTQYF. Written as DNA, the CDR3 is TGTGCCAGCAGCTCACCTAGCGGGGGGGCAGTGGTGGCAGATACGCAGTATTTT. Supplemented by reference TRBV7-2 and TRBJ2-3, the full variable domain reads GAGVSQSPSNKVTEKGKDVELRCDPISGHTALYWYRQSLGQGLEFLIYFQGNSAPDKSGLPSDRFSAERTGGSVSTLTIQRTQQEDSAVYLCASSSPSGGAVVADTQYFGPGTRLTVL.

DNA for the CDR3: TGTGCCAGCAGCTTGTTATGGGGCTCTGGGGCCAACGTCCTGACTTTC. This encodes CASSLLWGSGANVLTF. The chain carries TRBV5-4 and TRBJ2-6; D remains ambiguous. The CDR3 sequence is 16 residues long. Germline V CDR1 and CDR2: SGHNT, YYREEE (reference sequence). Deletions cut 1 base from V and 0 bases from J, with 8 bases between. Full variable domain (remainder filled in from reference TRBV5-4 and TRBJ2-6): ETGVTQSPTHLIKTRGQQVTLRCSSQSGHNTVSWYQQALGQGPQFIFQYYREEENGRGNFPPRFSGLQFPNYSSELNVNALELDDSALYLCASSLLWGSGANVLTFGAGSRLTVL.

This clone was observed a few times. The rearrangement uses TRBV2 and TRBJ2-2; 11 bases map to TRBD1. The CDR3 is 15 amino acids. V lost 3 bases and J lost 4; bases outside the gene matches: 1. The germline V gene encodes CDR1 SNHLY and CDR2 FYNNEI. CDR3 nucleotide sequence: TGTGCCAGCAGTGACGGGACAGGGGGCACCGGGGAGCTGTTTTTT. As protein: CASSDGTGGTGELFF.

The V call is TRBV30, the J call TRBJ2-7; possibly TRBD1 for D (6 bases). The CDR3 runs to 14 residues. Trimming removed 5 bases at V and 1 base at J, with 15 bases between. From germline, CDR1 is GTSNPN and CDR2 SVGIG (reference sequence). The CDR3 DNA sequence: TGTGCCTGGGTCAACAGGGCTAGGTCCTACGAGCAGTACTTC. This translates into CAWVNRARSYEQYF.

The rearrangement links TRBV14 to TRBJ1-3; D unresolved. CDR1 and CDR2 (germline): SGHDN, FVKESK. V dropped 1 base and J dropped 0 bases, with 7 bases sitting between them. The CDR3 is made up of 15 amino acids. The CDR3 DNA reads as TGTGCCAGCAGCCAAGTCCCGCACTCTGGAAACACCATATATTTT. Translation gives CASSQVPHSGNTIYF.

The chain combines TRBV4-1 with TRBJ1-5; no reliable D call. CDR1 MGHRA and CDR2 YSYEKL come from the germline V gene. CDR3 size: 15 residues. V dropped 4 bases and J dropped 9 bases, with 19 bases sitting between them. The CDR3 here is CASSLLFTGSGPQHF. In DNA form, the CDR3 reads TGCGCCAGCAGCCTCCTCTTTACCGGATCGGGGCCCCAGCATTTT.

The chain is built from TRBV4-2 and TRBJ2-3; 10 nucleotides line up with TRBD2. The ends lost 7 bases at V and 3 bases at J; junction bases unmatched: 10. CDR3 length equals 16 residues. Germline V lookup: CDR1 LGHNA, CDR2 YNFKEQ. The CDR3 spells CASTRSGGAGTDTQYF. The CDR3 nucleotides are TGTGCCAGCACCCGCAGCGGGGGGGCGGGGACAGATACGCAGTATTTT.

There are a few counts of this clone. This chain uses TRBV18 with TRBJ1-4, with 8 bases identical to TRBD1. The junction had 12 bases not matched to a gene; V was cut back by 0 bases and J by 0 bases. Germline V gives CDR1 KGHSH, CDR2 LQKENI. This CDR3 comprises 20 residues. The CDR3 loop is CASSPPGGQEIITTNEKLFF. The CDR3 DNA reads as TGTGCCAGCTCACCACCGGGGGGACAGGAGATCATCACAACTAATGAAAAACTGTTTTTT. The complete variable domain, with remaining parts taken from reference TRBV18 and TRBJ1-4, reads NAGVMQNPRHLVRRRGQEARLRCSPMKGHSHVYWYRQLPEEGLKFMVYLQKENIIDESGMPKERFSAEFPKEGPSILRIQQVVRGDSAAYFCASSPPGGQEIITTNEKLFFGSGTQLSVL.

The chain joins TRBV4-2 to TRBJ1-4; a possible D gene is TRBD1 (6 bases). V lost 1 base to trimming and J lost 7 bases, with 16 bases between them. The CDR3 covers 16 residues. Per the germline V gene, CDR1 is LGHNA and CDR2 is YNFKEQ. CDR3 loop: CASSQGVGGEGEKLFF. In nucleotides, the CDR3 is TGTGCCAGCAGCCAAGGCGTAGGGGGGGAGGGTGAAAAACTGTTTTTT.

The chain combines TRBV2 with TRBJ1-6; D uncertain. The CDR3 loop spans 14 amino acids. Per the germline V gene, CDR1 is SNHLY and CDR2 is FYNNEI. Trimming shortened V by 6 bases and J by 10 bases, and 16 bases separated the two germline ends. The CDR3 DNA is TGTGCCAGCAGGGAAACGGAGGGAGGGTCACCCCTCCACTTT. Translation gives CASRETEGGSPLHF.

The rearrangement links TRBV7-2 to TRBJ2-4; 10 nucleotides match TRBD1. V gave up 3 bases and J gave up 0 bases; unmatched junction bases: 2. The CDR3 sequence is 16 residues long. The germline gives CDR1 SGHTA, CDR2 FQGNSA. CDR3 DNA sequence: TGTGCCAGCAGCTTGGGACAGGGGAGAGCCAAAAACATTCAGTACTTC. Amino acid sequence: CASSLGQGRAKNIQYF.

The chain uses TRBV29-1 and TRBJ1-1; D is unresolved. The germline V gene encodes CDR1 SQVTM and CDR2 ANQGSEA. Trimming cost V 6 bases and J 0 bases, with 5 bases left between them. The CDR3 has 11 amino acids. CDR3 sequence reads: CSVIMNTEAFF. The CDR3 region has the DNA TGCAGCGTAATAATGAACACTGAAGCTTTCTTT.

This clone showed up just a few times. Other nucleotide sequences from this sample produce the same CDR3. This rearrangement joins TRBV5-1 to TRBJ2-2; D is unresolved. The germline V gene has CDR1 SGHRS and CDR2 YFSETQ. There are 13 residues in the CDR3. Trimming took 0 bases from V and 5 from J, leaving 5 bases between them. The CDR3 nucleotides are TGCGCCAGCAGCTTGGCCAATACCGGGGAGCTGTTTTTT. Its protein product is CASSLANTGELFF. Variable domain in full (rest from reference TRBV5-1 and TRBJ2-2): KAGVTQTPRYLIKTRGQQVTLSCSPISGHRSVSWYQQTPGQGLQFLFEYFSETQRNKGNFPGRFSGRQFSNSRSEMNVSTLELGDSALYLCASSLANTGELFFGEGSRLTVL.

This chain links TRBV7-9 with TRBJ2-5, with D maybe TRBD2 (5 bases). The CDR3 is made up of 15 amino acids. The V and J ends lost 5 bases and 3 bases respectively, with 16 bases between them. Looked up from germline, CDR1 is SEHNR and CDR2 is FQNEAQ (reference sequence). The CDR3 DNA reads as TGTGCCAGCAGCAATATTGGATCCGGGAAAGAGACCCAGTACTTC. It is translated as CASSNIGSGKETQYF.

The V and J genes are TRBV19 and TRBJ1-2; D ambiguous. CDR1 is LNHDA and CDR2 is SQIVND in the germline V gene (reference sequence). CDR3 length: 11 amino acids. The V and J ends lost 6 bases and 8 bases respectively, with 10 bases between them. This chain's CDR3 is CASSTSRGYTF. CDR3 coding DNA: TGTGCCAGTAGCACTAGTAGGGGCTACACCTTC.

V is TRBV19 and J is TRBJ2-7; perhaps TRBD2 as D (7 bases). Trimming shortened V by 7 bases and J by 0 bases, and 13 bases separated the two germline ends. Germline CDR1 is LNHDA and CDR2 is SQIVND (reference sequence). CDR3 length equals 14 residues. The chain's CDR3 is CASTEGGSSYEQYF. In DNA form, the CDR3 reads TGTGCCAGTACCGAGGGGGGGAGCTCCTACGAGCAGTACTTC.

CDR3 DNA: TGTGCCAGCAGCTTATCCTACAATGAGCAGTTCTTC. Protein: CASSLSYNEQFF. V usage is TRBV7-2 and J usage is TRBJ2-1; no reliable D call. The CDR3 has 12 residues. Germline CDR1 SGHTA, CDR2 FQGNSA. The ends were cut back, 2 bases at V and 1 base at J, with 0 bases in the middle. Filled out from reference TRBV7-2 and TRBJ2-1, the complete variable domain reads GAGVSQSPSNKVTEKGKDVELRCDPISGHTALYWYRQSLGQGLEFLIYFQGNSAPDKSGLPSDRFSAERTGGSVSTLTIQRTQQEDSAVYLCASSLSYNEQFFGPGTRLTVL.

The CDR3 loop reads CSALAGTPYNEQFF. CDR3 coding DNA: TGCAGCGCGCTCGCCGGGACTCCTTACAATGAGCAGTTCTTC. V gene TRBV29-1 combines with J gene TRBJ2-1; D is possibly TRBD2 (6 bases). Between the trimmed V and J ends, which lost 7 bases and 4 bases, there was a span of 17 bases. This CDR3 spans 14 amino acids. Germline CDR1 is SQVTM and CDR2 is ANQGSEA.

The CDR3 bases are TGCAGCGTTTCACAGGGTTTGAGCAATCAGCCCCAGCATTTT. This codes for CSVSQGLSNQPQHF. The rearrangement uses TRBV29-1 and TRBJ1-5, with D tentatively TRBD1 (6 bases). V was shortened by 5 bases and J by 1 base, with 12 bases between the two germline ends. Looked up from germline, CDR1 is SQVTM and CDR2 is ANQGSEA. The CDR3 length is 14 residues. The entire variable domain, with the rest obtained from reference TRBV29-1 and TRBJ1-5, is as follows: SAVISQKPSRDICQRGTSLTIQCQVDSQVTMMFWYRQQPGQSLTLIATANQGSEATYESGFVIDKFPISRPNLTFSTLTVSNMSPEDSSIYLCSVSQGLSNQPQHFGDGTRLSIL.